The clone carrying this T cell receptor beta chain was seen more than once but under ten times. Per the authors' pipeline: Individual samples carried between about 23,224 and 700,000 TCRs, with 95,638 as the median. Each CDR3 protein gets one entry after TCRdb re-called the RACE reads with MiXCR. TCRdb, rather than the study authors, made the V and J calls. The profile covers under 300,000 distinct CDR3 sequences, with about 9% appearing a single time and under 2.5% taken by the ten largest. This sample is drawn from a study of human T cells and chemical hapten exposure. Overall study context: Patch tests delivered 0.01% DPC to the upper back and were evaluated at 6 days.

Time point in this sample: pre-sensitization, week 0. Treatment meaning: therapeutic diphenylcyclopropenone sensitization with weekly scalp DPC. Phlebotomy was performed prior to application of every patch test. The authors extracted total RNA from unfractionated whole blood. Germline CDR1 is SEHNR and CDR2 is FQNEAQ (reference sequence). Germline trimming cut 5 bases from V and 7 bases from J; bases unmatched to any gene: 7. CDR3 length equals 14 residues. The rearrangement uses TRBV7-9 and TRBJ1-5; 8 positions match TRBD1. The sample here was whole blood, taken in connection with sensitization to the hapten diphenylcyclopropenone (DPC). The sequence was obtained from a woman aged 40 to 55 with alopecia areata. Some clones in this sample may be carry-over from other donors' samples. CDR3 DNA sequence: TGTGCCAGCAGCCCTCAGGGGGCAGACCAGCCCCAGCATTTT. It specifies CASSPQGADQPQHF.